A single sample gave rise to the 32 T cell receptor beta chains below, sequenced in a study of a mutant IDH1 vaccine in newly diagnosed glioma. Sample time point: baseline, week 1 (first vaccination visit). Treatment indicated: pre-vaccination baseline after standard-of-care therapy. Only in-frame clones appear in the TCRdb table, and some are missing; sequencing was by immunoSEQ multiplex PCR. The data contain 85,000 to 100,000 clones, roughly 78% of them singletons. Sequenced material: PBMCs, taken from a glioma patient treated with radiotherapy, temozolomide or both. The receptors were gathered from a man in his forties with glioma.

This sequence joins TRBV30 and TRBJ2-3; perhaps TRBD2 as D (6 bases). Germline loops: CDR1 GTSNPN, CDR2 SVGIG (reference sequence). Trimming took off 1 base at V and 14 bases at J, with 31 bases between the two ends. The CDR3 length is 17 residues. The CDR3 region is CAWSDSLGGANQGRLYF. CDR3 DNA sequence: TGTGCCTGGAGTGATTCCCTCGGAGGGGCCAACCAGGGTCGTCTGTATTTT. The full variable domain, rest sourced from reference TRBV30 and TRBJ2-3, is SQTIHQWPATLVQPVGSPLSLECTVEGTSNPNLYWYRQAAGRGLQLLFYSVGIGQISSEVPQNLSASRPQDRQFILSSKKLLLSDSGFYLCAWSDSLGGANQGRLYFGPGTRLTVL.

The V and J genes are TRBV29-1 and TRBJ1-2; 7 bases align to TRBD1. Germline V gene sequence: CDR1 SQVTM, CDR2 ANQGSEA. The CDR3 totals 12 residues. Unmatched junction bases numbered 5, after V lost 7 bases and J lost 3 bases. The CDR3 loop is CSALTGHYGYTF. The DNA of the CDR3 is TGCAGCGCTTTGACAGGGCACTATGGCTACACCTTC.

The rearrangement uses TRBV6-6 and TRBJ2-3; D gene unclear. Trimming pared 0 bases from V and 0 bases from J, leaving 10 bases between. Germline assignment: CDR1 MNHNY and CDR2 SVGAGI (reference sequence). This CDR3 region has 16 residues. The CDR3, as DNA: TGTGCCAGCAGTTACTCGGACGTGGGTAGCACAGATACGCAGTATTTT. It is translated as CASSYSDVGSTDTQYF.

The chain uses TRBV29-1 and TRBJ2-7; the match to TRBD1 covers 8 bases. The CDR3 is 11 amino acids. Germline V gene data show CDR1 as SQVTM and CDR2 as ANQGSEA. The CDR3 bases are TGCAGTGGGGGACAGGCGCTCGAGCAGTACTTC. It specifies CSGGQALEQYF.

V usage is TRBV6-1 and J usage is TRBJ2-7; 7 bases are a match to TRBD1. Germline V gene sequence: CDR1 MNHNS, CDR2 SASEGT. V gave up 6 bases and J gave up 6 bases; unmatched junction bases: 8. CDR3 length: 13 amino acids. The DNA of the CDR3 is TGTGCCAGCAGGCTATGGGACAGCTCCGAGCAGTACTTC. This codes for CASRLWDSSEQYF.

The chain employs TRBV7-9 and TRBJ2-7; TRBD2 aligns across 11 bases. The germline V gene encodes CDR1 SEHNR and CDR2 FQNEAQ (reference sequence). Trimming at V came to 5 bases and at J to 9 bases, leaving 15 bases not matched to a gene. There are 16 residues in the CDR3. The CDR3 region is CASSPTGASGGSRQYF. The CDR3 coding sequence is TGTGCCAGCAGCCCGACTGGAGCTAGCGGGGGGTCGAGGCAGTACTTC.

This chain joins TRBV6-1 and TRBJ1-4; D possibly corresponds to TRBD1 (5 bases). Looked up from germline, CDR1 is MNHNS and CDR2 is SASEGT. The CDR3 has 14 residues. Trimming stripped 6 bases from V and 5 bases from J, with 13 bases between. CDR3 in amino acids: CASRLGTANEKLFF. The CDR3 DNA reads TGTGCCAGCAGACTCGGGACGGCGAATGAAAAACTGTTTTTT.

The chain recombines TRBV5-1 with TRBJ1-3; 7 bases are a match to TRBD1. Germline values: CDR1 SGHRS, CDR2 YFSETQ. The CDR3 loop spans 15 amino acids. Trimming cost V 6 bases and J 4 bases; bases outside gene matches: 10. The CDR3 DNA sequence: TGCGCCAGCATCGCGGAGGGGGCGCACGGAAACACCATATATTTT. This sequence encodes CASIAEGAHGNTIYF.

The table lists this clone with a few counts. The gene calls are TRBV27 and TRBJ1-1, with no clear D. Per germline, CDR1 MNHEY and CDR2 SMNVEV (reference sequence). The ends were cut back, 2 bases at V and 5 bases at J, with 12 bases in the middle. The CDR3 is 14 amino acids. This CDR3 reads CASSLAQMGTEAFF. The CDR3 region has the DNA TGTGCCAGCAGTTTAGCCCAAATGGGGACTGAAGCTTTCTTT.

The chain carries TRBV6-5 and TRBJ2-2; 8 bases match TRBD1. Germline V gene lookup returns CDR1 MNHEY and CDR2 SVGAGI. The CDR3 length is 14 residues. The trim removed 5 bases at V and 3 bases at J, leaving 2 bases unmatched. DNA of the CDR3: TGTGCCAGCAGTCAGACAGGGGACACCGGGGAGCTGTTTTTT. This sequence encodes CASSQTGDTGELFF.

The CDR3 protein is CASSPKGGGSTEAFF. CDR3 bases: TGTGCCAGCTCACCTAAGGGAGGTGGAAGCACTGAAGCTTTCTTT. V usage is TRBV18 and J usage is TRBJ1-1; D call uncertain. The V end was cut by 3 bases, the J end by 4 bases, with 15 bases between. Per germline, CDR1 KGHSH and CDR2 LQKENI. CDR3 length: 15 amino acids.

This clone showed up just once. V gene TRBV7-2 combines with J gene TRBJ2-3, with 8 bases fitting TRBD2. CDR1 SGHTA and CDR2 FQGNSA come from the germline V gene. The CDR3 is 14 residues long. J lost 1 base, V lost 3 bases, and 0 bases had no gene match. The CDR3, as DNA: TGTGCCAGCAGCTTGACTAGCGGCACAGATACGCAGTATTTT. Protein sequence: CASSLTSGTDTQYF.

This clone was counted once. The CDR3 region has the DNA TGTGCCAGCAGCTTCCGACAGAGCTCCTACGAGCAGTACTTC. Translated, it gives CASSFRQSSYEQYF. V is TRBV9 and J is TRBJ2-7, with D perhaps TRBD1 (5 bases). The CDR3 has 14 residues. Trimming left V 4 bases short and J 0 bases short, with 11 bases between. Germline lookup yields CDR1 SGDLS and CDR2 YYNGEE.

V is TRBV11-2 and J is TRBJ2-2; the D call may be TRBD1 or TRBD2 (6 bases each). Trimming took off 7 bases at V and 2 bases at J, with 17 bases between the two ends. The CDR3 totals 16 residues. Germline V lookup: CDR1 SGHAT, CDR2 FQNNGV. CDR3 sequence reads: CASTLGGTPNTGELFF. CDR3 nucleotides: TGTGCCAGCACCCTAGGGGGGACACCAAACACCGGGGAGCTGTTTTTT. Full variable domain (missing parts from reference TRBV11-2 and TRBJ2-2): EAGVAQSPRYKIIEKRQSVAFWCNPISGHATLYWYQQILGQGPKLLIQFQNNGVVDDSQLPKDRFSAERLKGVDSTLKIQPAKLEDSAVYLCASTLGGTPNTGELFFGEGSRLTVL.

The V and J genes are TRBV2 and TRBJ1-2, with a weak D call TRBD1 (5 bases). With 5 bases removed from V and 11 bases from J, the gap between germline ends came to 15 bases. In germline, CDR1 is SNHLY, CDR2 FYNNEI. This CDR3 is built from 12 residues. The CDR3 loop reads CASSRDRSTYTF. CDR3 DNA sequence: TGTGCCAGCAGTCGGGACCGCTCCACATACACCTTC.

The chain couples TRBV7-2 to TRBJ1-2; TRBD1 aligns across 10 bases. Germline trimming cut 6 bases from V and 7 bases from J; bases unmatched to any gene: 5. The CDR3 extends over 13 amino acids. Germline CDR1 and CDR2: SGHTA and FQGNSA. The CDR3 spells CASRLTGGFGYTF. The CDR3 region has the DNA TGTGCCAGCAGGTTGACAGGGGGCTTTGGCTACACCTTC.

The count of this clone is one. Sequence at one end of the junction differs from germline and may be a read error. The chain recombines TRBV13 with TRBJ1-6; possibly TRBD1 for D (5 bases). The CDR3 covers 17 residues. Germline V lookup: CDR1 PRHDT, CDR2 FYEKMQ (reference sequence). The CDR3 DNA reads TGTGCCAGCAGCATAGGCCCGGGGGAGGCCCTCAATTCACCCCTCCACTTT. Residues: CASSIGPGEALNSPLHF.

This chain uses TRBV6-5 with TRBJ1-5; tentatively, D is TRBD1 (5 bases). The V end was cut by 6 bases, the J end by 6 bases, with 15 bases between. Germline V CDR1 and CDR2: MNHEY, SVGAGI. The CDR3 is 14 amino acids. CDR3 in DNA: TGTGCCAGCAGCCCCCAGGGAGTGGCTCAGCCCCAGCATTTT. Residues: CASSPQGVAQPQHF.

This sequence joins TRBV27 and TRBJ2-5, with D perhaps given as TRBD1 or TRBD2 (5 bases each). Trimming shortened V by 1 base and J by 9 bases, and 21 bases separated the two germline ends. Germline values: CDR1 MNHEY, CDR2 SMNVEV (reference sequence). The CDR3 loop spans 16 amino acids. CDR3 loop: CASSLFKGPPKRPQYF. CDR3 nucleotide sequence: TGTGCCAGCAGTTTATTCAAGGGACCACCAAAGAGACCCCAGTACTTC.

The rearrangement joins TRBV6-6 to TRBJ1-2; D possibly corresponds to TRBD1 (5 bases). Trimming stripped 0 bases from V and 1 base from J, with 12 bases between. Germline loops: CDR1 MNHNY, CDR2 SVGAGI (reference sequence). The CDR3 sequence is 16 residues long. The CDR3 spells CASSYSPGLNNYGYTF. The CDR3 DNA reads TGTGCCAGCAGTTACTCGCCGGGACTGAATAACTATGGCTACACCTTC.

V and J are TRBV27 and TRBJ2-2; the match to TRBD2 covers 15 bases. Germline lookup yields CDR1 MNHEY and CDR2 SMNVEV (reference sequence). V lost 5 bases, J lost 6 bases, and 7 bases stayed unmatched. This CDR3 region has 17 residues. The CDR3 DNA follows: TGTGCCAGCAGTCGGACTAGCGGGAGGGCCCTCGCCGGGGAGCTGTTTTTT. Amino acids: CASSRTSGRALAGELFF.

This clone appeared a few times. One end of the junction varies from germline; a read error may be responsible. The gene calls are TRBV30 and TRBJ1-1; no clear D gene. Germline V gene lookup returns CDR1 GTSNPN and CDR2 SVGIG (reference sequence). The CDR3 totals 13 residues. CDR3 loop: CAWSRVQPTGAFF. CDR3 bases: TGTGCCTGGAGTAGAGTCCAGCCGACTGGAGCTTTCTTT.

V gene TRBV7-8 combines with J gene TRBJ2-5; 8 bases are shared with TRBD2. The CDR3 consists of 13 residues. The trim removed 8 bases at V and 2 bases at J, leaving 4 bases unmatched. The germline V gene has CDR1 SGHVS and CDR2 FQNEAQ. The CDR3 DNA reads TGTGCCAGCCTCGGGGGGGTGCAAGAGACCCAGTACTTC. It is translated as CASLGGVQETQYF.

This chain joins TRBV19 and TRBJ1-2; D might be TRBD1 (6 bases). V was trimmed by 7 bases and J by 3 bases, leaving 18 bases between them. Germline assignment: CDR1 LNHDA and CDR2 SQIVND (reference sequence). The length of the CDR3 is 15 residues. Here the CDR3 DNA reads TGTGCCAGTAACCCAGACAGGTCCCCATACTATGGCTACACCTTC. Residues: CASNPDRSPYYGYTF.

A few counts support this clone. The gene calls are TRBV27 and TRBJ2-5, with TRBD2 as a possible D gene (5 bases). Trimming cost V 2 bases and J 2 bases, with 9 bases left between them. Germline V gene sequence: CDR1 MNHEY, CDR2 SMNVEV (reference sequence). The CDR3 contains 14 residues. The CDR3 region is CASSLAGSQETQYF. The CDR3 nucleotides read TGTGCCAGCAGTTTAGCGGGCAGTCAAGAGACCCAGTACTTC.

The CDR3 is CATSRALTGQGKIARGYTF. CDR3 DNA sequence: TGTGCCACCAGCAGAGCCCTCACGGGACAGGGGAAGATCGCGCGGGGCTACACCTTC. This sequence joins TRBV15 and TRBJ1-2; 10 nucleotides agree with TRBD1. The CDR3 has 19 residues. Germline lookup yields CDR1 LNHNV and CDR2 YYDKDF (reference sequence). V lost 1 base, J lost 8 bases, and 19 bases stayed unmatched.

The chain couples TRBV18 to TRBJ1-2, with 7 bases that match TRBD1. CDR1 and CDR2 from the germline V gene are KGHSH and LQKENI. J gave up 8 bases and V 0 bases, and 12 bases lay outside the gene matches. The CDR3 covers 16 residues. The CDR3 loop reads CASSPPSGQLAKGYTF. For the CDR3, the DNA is TGTGCCAGCTCACCACCATCGGGACAGCTTGCAAAGGGCTACACCTTC.

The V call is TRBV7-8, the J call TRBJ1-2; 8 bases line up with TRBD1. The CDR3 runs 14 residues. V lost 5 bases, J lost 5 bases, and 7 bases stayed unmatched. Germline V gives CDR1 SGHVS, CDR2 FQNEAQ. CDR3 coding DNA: TGTGCCAGCAGCCCGACAGGGGAAAAGTATGGCTACACCTTC. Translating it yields CASSPTGEKYGYTF.

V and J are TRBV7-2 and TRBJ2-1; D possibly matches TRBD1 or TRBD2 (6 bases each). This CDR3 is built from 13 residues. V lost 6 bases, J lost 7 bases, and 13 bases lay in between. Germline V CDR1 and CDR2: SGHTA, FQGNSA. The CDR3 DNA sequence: TGTGCCAGCAGGGGGGCGGGGAGGAATGAGCAGTTCTTC. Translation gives CASRGAGRNEQFF. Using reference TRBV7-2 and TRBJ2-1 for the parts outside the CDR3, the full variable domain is GAGVSQSPSNKVTEKGKDVELRCDPISGHTALYWYRQSLGQGLEFLIYFQGNSAPDKSGLPSDRFSAERTGGSVSTLTIQRTQQEDSAVYLCASRGAGRNEQFFGPGTRLTVL.

The CDR3 DNA sequence: TGCAGCGTTCCCGACCTGGGCTATATTGGCTACACCTTC. Translating it yields CSVPDLGYIGYTF. The V call is TRBV29-1, the J call TRBJ1-2, with D hard to call. Between the trimmed V and J ends, which lost 5 bases and 7 bases, there was a span of 17 bases. The CDR3 length is 13 residues. Germline CDR1 is SQVTM and CDR2 is ANQGSEA.

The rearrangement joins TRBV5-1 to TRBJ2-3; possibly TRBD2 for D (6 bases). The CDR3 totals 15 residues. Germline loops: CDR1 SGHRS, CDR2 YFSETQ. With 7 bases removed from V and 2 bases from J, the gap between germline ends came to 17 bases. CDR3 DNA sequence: TGCGCCAGCCGTCCGCGGGCGGGGTCCACAGATACGCAGTATTTT. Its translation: CASRPRAGSTDTQYF.

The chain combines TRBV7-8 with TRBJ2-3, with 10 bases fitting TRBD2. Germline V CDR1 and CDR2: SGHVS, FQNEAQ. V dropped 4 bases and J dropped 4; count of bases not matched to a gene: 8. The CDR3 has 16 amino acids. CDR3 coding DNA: TGTGCCAGCAGCTCCCTTAGCGGGGGGAGGTCAGATACGCAGTATTTT. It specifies CASSSLSGGRSDTQYF. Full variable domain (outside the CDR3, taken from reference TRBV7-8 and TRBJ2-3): GAGVSQSPRYKVAKRGQDVALRCDPISGHVSLFWYQQALGQGPEFLTYFQNEAQLDKSGLPSDRFFAERPEGSVSTLKIQRTQQEDSAVYLCASSSLSGGRSDTQYFGPGTRLTVL.